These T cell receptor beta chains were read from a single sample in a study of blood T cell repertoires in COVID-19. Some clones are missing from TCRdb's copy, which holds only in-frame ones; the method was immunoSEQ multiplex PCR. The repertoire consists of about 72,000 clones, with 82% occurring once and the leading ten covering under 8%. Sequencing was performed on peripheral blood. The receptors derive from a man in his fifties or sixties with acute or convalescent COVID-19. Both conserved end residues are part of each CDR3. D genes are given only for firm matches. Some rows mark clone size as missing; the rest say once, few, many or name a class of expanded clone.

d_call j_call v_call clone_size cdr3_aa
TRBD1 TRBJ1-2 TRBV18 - CASSPGQVSYGYTF
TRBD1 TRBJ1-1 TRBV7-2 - CASRNRQGAGTEAFF
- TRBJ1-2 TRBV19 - CASSPRGRGWDGYTF
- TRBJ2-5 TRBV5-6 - CASSLAGHQETQYF
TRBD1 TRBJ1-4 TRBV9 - CASSVDEGAGEKLFF
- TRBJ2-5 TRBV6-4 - CASSDYSGSRETQYF
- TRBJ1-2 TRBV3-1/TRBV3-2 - CASRANGRRSGYTF
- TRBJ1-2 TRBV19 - CASSITGADYGYTF
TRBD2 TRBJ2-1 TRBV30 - CAWSVRPSGRTYNEQFF
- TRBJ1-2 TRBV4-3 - CASSQDQNRVSGYTF
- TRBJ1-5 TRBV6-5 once CASGPTTGSHQPQHF
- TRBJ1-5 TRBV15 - CAAQGGNQPQHF
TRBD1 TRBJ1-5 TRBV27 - CASSLSYRGPQPQHF
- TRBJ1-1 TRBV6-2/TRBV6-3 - CASSYLKSHEAFF
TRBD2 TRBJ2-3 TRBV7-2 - CASSRGGPSTDTQYF
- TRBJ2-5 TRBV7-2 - CATLEAVSSETQYF
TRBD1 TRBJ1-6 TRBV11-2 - CASSLGGQQNSPLHF
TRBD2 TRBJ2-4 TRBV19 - CASSMTSGGIAKNIQYF
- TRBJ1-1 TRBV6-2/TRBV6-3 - CASSFHRQDTEAFF
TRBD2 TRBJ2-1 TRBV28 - CASSRGQRGLFF
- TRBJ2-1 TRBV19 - CASSIGSGNEQFF
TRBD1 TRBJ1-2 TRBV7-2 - CASSFPGQGIYGYTF
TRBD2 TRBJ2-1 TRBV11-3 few CASSLVRGGAYNEQFF
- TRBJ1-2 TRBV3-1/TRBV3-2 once CASSQSTVFRGYTF
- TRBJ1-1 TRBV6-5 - CASSTPTGFRRAFF
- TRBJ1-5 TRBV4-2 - CASSQDHNSNQPQHF
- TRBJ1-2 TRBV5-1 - CASSLEPGSYGYTF
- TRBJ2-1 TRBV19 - CASSIAGGEYEQFF
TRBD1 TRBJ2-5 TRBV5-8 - CASSLGDRDQETQYF
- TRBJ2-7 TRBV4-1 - CASSHLPGLDYEQYF
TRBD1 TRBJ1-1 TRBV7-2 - CASSLAGTVKNTEAFF
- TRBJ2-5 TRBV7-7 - CASSPGLMEGETQYF
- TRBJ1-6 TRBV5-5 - CASSREDSSSYNSPLHF